This is a list of T cell receptor beta chains from one sample in a study of blood T cell repertoires in COVID-19. Repertoires were generated with immunoSEQ multiplex PCR, while TCRdb's copy carries only in-frame clones and drops some. This table holds 200,000 or so clones, around 75% found once. The specimen was peripheral blood. These receptors all stem from a human donor in a cohort sampled during active COVID-19. Both conserved end residues are part of each CDR3. A D gene is named only where the DNA matches it firmly. For some rows the clone size is stated as once, few or many, or as a class when expanded; others skip it.

j_call,clone_size,d_call,v_call,cdr3_nt,cdr3_aa
TRBJ2-3,NA,TRBD2,TRBV18,TGTGCCAGCTCACCAGGGAGGCTAGCGGGATCGTCGGCAGATACGCAGTATTTT,CASSPGRLAGSSADTQYF
TRBJ1-5,NA,NA,TRBV6-1,TGTGCCAGCAGTGTATTTTTTGGGGACATAACTCAGCCCCAGCATTTT,CASSVFFGDITQPQHF
TRBJ2-7,NA,TRBD2,TRBV7-6,TGTGCCAGCAGCTTAGGTGGCGGGGGGCCCCATGACGAGCAGTACTTC,CASSLGGGGPHDEQYF
TRBJ1-5,few,TRBD1,TRBV7-6,TGTGCCAGCAGCCCCAGACAGGGGTCGGGCAATCAGCCCCAGCATTTT,CASSPRQGSGNQPQHF
TRBJ1-4,NA,NA,TRBV9,TGTGCCAGCAGCCTAGCGGGTGCAACTAATGAAAAACTGTTTTTT,CASSLAGATNEKLFF
TRBJ2-1,NA,TRBD2,TRBV2,TGTGCCAGCAGTAAACTAGCGGAGTACAATGAGCAGTTCTTC,CASSKLAEYNEQFF
TRBJ1-1,NA,TRBD1,TRBV28,TGTGCCACCACGGACAGGATTTATGAAGCTTTCTTT,CATTDRIYEAFF
TRBJ1-5,few,NA,TRBV27,TGTGCCAGCAGCGGGGGGCCGGGTCAGCCCCAGCATTTT,CASSGGPGQPQHF
TRBJ1-5,NA,TRBD1,TRBV19,TGTGCCAGTAGGCGGAGACAGGGGGACAGCAATCAGCCCCAGCATTTT,CASRRRQGDSNQPQHF
TRBJ1-2,NA,TRBD1,TRBV5-6,TGTGCCAGCAGCTTTAGAGGGGGCGGTGGCTACACCTTC,CASSFRGGGGYTF
TRBJ2-7,NA,TRBD2,TRBV11-3,TGTGCCGGGGGAGGGGGACTAGCGGGAGGAATCTACGAGCAGTACTTC,CAGGGGLAGGIYEQYF
TRBJ2-2,few,TRBD2,TRBV2,TGTGCCAGCAGCCCTAGCGGGAGGGCGGCCGGGGAGCTGTTTTTT,CASSPSGRAAGELFF
TRBJ2-7,NA,NA,TRBV29-1,TGCAGCGTTGCCAGGGGCCACGAGCAGTACTTC,CSVARGHEQYF
TRBJ2-5,NA,TRBD2,TRBV5-1,TGCGCCAGCAGCTGGACTAGCGGGAGATCAGAGACCCAGTACTTC,CASSWTSGRSETQYF
TRBJ2-2,NA,TRBD2,TRBV7-9,TGTGCCAGCAGCTTAGCGCGTAGCGGGAGCGGTCGGGAGCTGTTTTTT,CASSLARSGSGRELFF
TRBJ2-7,NA,TRBD2,TRBV28,TGTGCCAGCAGTTCACTAGCGGGTGTTTACGAGCAGTACTTC,CASSSLAGVYEQYF
TRBJ1-1,NA,NA,TRBV2,TGTGCCAGCAGTGAAGCGCTTCGACGGGGGAACACTGAAGCTTTCTTT,CASSEALRRGNTEAFF
TRBJ2-7,NA,TRBD2,TRBV7-8,TGTGCCAGCAGCCCGGGACTAGCGGTTACGTACGAGCAGTACTTC,CASSPGLAVTYEQYF
TRBJ2-7,NA,NA,TRBV27,TGTGCCAGCAGTTCGTCGACAGGCTCCTACGAGCAGTACTTC,CASSSSTGSYEQYF
TRBJ2-1,NA,TRBD1,TRBV11-2,TGTGCCAGCAGCTTAGAAGTGGACAGGGCCCATGAGCAGTTCTTC,CASSLEVDRAHEQFF
TRBJ1-1,NA,TRBD1,TRBV5-1,TGCGCCAGCAGCGGATCAGGGGGCATAGGCACTGAAGCTTTCTTT,CASSGSGGIGTEAFF
TRBJ2-2,NA,TRBD2,TRBV19,TGTGCCAGTAGTACCCGGACTAGCGGGAGGTACACCGGGGAGCTGTTTTTT,CASSTRTSGRYTGELFF
TRBJ2-7,once,NA,TRBV7-2,TGTGCCAGCAGCTCTCGGACTGGCTTTTCCTACGAGCAGTACTTC,CASSSRTGFSYEQYF
TRBJ2-1,NA,TRBD2,TRBV5-8,TGTGCCAGCAGCTCACTAGCGGGAGGGGGAATTGAGCAGTTCTTC,CASSSLAGGGIEQFF
TRBJ1-1,once,NA,TRBV18,TGTGCCAGCTCACCACGAGGTAAGCTGGCTGTGAACACTGAAGCTTTCTTT,CASSPRGKLAVNTEAFF
TRBJ1-2,NA,NA,TRBV11-2,TGTGCCAGCAGCTACCGGAGCGGATCTGGCTACACCTTC,CASSYRSGSGYTF
TRBJ1-2,NA,TRBD1,TRBV27,TGTGCCAGCAGGACAGGGAGCACATATGGCTACACCTTC,CASRTGSTYGYTF
TRBJ2-7,NA,TRBD2,TRBV3-1/TRBV3-2,TGTGCCAGCAGCCAACTAGCGGACGAGCAGTACTTC,CASSQLADEQYF
TRBJ2-3,few,TRBD2,TRBV30,TGTGCCTGGAGTGTACTCGAGCGGGAGTTGAATACGCAGTATTTT,CAWSVLERELNTQYF
TRBJ1-4,NA,TRBD1,TRBV7-9,TGTGCCAGCAGCTTAAGACAGGGGCGCGAAAAACTGTTTTTT,CASSLRQGREKLFF
TRBJ2-2,NA,NA,TRBV28,TGTGCCAGCAGTTTTCGCCTGGCAGGGGCCGGGGAGCTGTTTTTT,CASSFRLAGAGELFF
TRBJ2-1,NA,NA,TRBV19,TGTGCCAGTAGTTGGAGGCGGGGCAATGAGCAGTTCTTC,CASSWRRGNEQFF
TRBJ2-4,NA,NA,TRBV5-6,TGTGCCAGCAGCTTGGAAGGGGACTTAGCCAAAAACATTCAGTACTTC,CASSLEGDLAKNIQYF
TRBJ2-3,many,TRBD2,TRBV27,TGTGCCAGCAGCTCGAGTAGCGGGTGGGACACGCAGTATTTT,CASSSSSGWDTQYF
TRBJ1-1,many,NA,TRBV6-5,TGTGCCAGCAGAAGACAAGCATCTGACACTGAAGCTTTCTTT,CASRRQASDTEAFF
TRBJ1-1,NA,TRBD1,TRBV19,TGTGCCAGTAGTCTCACCGGGACAGGTGAAGCTTTCTTT,CASSLTGTGEAFF
TRBJ1-5,NA,TRBD1,TRBV28,TGTGCCAGCACCTCACAGGGACAGGGGAATCAGCCCCAGCATTTT,CASTSQGQGNQPQHF
TRBJ2-7,NA,NA,TRBV5-4,TGTGCCAGCAGCTTGGGGGACAACTACTACGAGCAGTACTTC,CASSLGDNYYEQYF
TRBJ2-7,NA,NA,TRBV6-1,TGTGCCAGCAGTGAAGAGTGGGGGGACCTCTACGAGCAGTACTTC,CASSEEWGDLYEQYF
TRBJ2-7,NA,TRBD2,TRBV29-1,TGCAGCGCAACCGACGAGCGGGACTACGAGCAGTACTTC,CSATDERDYEQYF
TRBJ1-5,NA,TRBD1,TRBV28,TGTGCCAGCAGTTCTTGGACAGGGGCAAATCAGCCCCAGCATTTT,CASSSWTGANQPQHF
TRBJ2-7,NA,NA,TRBV11-2,TGTGCCAGCAGCTTAGAACCAGGGGACCACGAGCAGTACTTC,CASSLEPGDHEQYF
TRBJ1-3,NA,NA,TRBV4-3,TGCGCCAGCAGCCAAGGGGCGGGTCAGTCTGGAAACACCATATATTTT,CASSQGAGQSGNTIYF
TRBJ1-1,NA,TRBD1,TRBV30,TGTGCCTGGAGTGCCCGGGACAGGTCTGTAGCTTTCTTT,CAWSARDRSVAFF
TRBJ2-1,NA,NA,TRBV2,TGTGCCAGCAGTGAAAGGACCACTAGCACCAGAAACTGGGAGCAGTTCTTC,CASSERTTSTRNWEQFF